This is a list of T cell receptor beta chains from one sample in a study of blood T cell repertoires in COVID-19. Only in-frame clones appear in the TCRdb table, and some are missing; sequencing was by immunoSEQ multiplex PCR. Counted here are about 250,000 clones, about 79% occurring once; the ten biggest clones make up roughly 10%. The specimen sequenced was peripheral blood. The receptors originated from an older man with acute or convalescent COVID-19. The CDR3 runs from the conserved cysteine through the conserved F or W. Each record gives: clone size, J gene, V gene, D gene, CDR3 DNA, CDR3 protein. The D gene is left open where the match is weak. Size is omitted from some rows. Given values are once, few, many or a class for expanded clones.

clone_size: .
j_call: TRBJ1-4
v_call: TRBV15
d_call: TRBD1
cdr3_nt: TGTGCCACCAGCCAATACAGGACAGGGGATGATGAAAAACTGTTTTTT
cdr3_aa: CATSQYRTGDDEKLFF

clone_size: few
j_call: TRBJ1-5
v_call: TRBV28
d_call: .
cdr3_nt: TGTGCCAGCAGTTCCATCAATCAGCCCCAGCATTTT
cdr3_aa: CASSSINQPQHF

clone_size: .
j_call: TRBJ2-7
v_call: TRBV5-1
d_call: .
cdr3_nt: TGCGCCAGCAGTTCCGGGACTGGCTCCTACGAGCAGTACTTC
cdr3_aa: CASSSGTGSYEQYF

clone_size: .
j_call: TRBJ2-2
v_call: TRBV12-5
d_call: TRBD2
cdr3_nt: TGTGCTAGTGGCCGACTAGCGGGTTCGAACACCGGGGAGCTGTTTTTT
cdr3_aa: CASGRLAGSNTGELFF

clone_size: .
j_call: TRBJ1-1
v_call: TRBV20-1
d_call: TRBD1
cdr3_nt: TGCAGTGCTATTGACAGGGTGAACACTGAAGCTTTCTTT
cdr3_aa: CSAIDRVNTEAFF

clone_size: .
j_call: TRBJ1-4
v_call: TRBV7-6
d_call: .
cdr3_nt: TGTGCCAGCAGCGCCCAACAGGCCCGGGAAAAACTGTTTTTT
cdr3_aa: CASSAQQAREKLFF

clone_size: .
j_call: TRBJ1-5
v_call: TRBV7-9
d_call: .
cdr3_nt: TGTGCCAGAGGCCTAGGGAGGGGCAATCAGCCCCAGCATTTT
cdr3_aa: CARGLGRGNQPQHF

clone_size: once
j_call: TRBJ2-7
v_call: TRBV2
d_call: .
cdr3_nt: TGTGCCAGCGGAGGCACCTCCTACGAGCAGTACTTC
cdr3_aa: CASGGTSYEQYF

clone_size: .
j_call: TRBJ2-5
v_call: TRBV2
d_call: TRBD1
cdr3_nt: TGTGCCACCATGCTGGGTACAGGGGGCTTCCAAGAGACCCAGTACTTC
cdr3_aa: CATMLGTGGFQETQYF

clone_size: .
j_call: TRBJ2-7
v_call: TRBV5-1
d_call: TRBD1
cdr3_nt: TGCGCCAGCAGCTTGGCCGGGACAGGGAGGTACGAGCAGTACTTC
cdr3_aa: CASSLAGTGRYEQYF

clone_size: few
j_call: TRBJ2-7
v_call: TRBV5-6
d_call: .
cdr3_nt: TGTGCCAGCAGAGAAGAGGGTCCGGGGGAGCAGTACTTC
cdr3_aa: CASREEGPGEQYF

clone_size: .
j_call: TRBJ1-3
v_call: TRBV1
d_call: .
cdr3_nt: TGCACCAGCAGCCGGGACACCAGCTCTGGAAACACCATATATTTT
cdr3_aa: CTSSRDTSSGNTIYF

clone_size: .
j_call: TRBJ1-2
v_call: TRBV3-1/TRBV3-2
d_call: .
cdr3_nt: TGTGCCAGCAGCCAAAACACTCGGGGTGGCTACACCTTC
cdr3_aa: CASSQNTRGGYTF

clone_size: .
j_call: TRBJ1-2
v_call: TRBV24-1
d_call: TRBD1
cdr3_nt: TGTGCCACCAGTGATGGACAGGGGTATGGCTACACCTTC
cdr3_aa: CATSDGQGYGYTF

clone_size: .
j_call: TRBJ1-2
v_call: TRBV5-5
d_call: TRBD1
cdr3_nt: TGTGCCAGCAGCGCCACCCTAGGGACAGGGCCCAACTATGGCTACACCTTC
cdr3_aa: CASSATLGTGPNYGYTF

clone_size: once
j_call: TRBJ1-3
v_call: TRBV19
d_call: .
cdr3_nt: TGTGCCAGTAGTATAAGGACGGGGAGCTCTGGAAACACCATATATTTT
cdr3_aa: CASSIRTGSSGNTIYF

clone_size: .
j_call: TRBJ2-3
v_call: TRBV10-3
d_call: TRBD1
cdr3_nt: TGTGCCATCAGTGATCCGGGACAGGCTACAGATACGCAGTATTTT
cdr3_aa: CAISDPGQATDTQYF

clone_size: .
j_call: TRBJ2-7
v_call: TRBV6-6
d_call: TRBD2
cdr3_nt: TGTGCCAGCAGTTACCGGGCGGGGGACTACGAGCAGTACTTC
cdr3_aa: CASSYRAGDYEQYF

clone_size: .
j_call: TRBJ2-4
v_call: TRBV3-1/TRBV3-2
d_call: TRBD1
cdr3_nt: TGTGCCAGCAGCCAAGACCGGACAGGGGGCGCTGACATTCAGTACTTC
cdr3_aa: CASSQDRTGGADIQYF

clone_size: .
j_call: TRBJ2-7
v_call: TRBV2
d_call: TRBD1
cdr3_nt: TGTGCCAGCAGTGAGGGGACAGGCTCCTACGAGCAGTACTTC
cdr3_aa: CASSEGTGSYEQYF

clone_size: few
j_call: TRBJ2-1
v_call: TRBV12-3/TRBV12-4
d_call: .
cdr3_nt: TGTGCCATTCAAACCTACAATGAGCAGTTCTTC
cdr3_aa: CAIQTYNEQFF

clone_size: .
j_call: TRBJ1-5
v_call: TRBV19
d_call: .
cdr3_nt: TGTGCCAGTAGTACAACCAGGGGTCAGCCCCAGCATTTT
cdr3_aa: CASSTTRGQPQHF

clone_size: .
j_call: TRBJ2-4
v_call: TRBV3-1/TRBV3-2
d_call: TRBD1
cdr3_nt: TGTGCCAGCAGCCACAGGGGGCTGGTTGACAAAAACATTCAGTACTTC
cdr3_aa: CASSHRGLVDKNIQYF

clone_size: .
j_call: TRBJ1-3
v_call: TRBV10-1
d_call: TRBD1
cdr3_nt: TGCGCCAGCAGCGGGACAGCCTCTGGAAACACCATATATTTT
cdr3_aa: CASSGTASGNTIYF

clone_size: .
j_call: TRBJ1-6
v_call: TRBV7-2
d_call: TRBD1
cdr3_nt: TGTGCCAGCAGCTTAGGCTCAGGGGGAGGTAATTCACCCCTCCACTTT
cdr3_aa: CASSLGSGGGNSPLHF

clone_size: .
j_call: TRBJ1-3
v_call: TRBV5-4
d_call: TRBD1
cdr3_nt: TGTGCCAGCAGTTTTACGCCGGGACAGGGAACAGGAAACACCATATATTTT
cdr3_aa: CASSFTPGQGTGNTIYF

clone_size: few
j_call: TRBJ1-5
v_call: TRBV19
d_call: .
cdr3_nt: TGTGCCAGTACCGACAACCTCAGGGGACCTAGCAATCAGCCCCAGCATTTT
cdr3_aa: CASTDNLRGPSNQPQHF

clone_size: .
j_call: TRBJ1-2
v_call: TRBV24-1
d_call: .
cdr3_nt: TGTGCCACCAGTGTATCTTTAGGCGGAGCTAACTATGGCTACACCTTC
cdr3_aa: CATSVSLGGANYGYTF

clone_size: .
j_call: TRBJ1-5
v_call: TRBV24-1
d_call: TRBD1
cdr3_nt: TGTGCCACCAGTGGACAGGGAGGTTCAGATAGCAATCAGCCCCAGCATTTT
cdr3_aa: CATSGQGGSDSNQPQHF

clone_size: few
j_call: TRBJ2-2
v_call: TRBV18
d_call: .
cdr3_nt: TGTGCCAGCTCCCGGAGACTAGACACCGGGGAGCTGTTTTTT
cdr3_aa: CASSRRLDTGELFF

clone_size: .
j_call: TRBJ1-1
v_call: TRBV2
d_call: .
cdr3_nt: TGTGCCAGCAGGCGTGACGGGACACCGAACACTGAAGCTTTCTTT
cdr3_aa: CASRRDGTPNTEAFF

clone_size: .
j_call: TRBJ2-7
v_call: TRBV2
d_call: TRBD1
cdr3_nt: TGTGCCAGCACCGGACAGGGATACTACGAGCAGTACTTC
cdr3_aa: CASTGQGYYEQYF

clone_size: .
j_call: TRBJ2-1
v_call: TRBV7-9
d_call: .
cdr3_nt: TGTGCCAGCTCTCCAGACGGGGTGAGGGATGAGCAGTTCTTC
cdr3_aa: CASSPDGVRDEQFF

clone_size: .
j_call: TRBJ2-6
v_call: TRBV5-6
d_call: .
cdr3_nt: TGTGCCAGCAGCTTGGAAGCAGGAAGCTCTGGGGCCAACGTCCTGACTTTC
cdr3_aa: CASSLEAGSSGANVLTF

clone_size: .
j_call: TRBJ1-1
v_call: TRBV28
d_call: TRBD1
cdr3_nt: TGTGCCAGCAACGATTACGACAGGGGGAAGACTGAAGCTTTCTTT
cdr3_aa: CASNDYDRGKTEAFF

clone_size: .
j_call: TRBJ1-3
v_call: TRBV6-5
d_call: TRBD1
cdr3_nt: TGTGCCAGCAGCCGACAGGGGGGTGGAAACACCATATATTTT
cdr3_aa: CASSRQGGGNTIYF

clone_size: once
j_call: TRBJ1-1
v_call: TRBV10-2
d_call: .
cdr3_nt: TGCGCCAGCAGTGAGTCTGGGGGCAAGTACACTGAAGCTTTCTTT
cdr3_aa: CASSESGGKYTEAFF

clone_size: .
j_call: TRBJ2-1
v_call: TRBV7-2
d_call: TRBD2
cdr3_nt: TGTGCCAGCAGCCCTCGGCCGCGACTAGCGGGGGGGAATGAGCAGTTCTTC
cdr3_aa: CASSPRPRLAGGNEQFF

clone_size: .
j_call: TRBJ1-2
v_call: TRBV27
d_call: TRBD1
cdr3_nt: TGTGCCAGCAGTCGAAGTTCCCCGACAGGGGTGTACTATGGCTACACCTTC
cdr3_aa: CASSRSSPTGVYYGYTF

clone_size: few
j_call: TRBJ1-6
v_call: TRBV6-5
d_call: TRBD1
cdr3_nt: TGTGCCAGCAGTTACTCGAAGGACAGGGGATCACCCCTCCACTTT
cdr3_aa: CASSYSKDRGSPLHF

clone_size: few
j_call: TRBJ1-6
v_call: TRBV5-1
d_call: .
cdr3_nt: TGCGCCAGCAGCTTGGGGACAGCGGAAGATAATTCACCCCTCCACTTT
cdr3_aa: CASSLGTAEDNSPLHF

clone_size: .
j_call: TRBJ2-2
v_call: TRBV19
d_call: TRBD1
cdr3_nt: TGTGCCAGTAAACGGGACAGGGTCACCGGGGAGCTGTTTTTT
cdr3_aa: CASKRDRVTGELFF

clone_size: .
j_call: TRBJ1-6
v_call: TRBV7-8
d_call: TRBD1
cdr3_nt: TGTGCCAGCAGCTTTACAGGGACAGGGAATTCACCCCTCCACTTT
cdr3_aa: CASSFTGTGNSPLHF

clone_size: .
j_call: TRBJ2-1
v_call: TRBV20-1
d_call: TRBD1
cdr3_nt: TGCAGTGCTAGTCCCCGACAGGGGCCCTTGAATGAGCAGTTCTTC
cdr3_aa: CSASPRQGPLNEQFF